These 31 T cell receptor beta chains were sequenced from one sample in a study of cytotoxic CD8 clonotypes in ibrutinib-treated CLL. This table comes from immunoSEQ multiplex PCR, and its TCRdb copy is limited to in-frame clones, with some not included. The sample contains 150,000 to 200,000 clones, approximately 90% of which appear only once. The material was PBMCs, obtained at disease progression, from a patient treated with ibrutinib. Receptors were obtained from a human donor with chronic lymphocytic leukemia.

J is TRBJ1-5 and V is TRBV7-2, with no clear D. With 5 bases removed from V and 5 bases from J, the gap between germline ends came to 16 bases. The V gene's germline CDR1 is SGHTA and CDR2 FQGNSA. The CDR3 is 15 residues long. CDR3 in DNA: TGTGCCAGCAGCCCCGCCCCCGAAGGCTATCAGCCCCAGCATTTT. It codes for CASSPAPEGYQPQHF.

This clone was seen just once. CDR3 nucleotide sequence: TGTGCCAGCAGCTTTGGGACAGGGAATCACAATGAGCAGTTCTTC. Translation: CASSFGTGNHNEQFF. The rearrangement uses TRBV7-6 and TRBJ2-1; 9 bases line up with TRBD1. The CDR3 has 15 amino acids. Germline V gene sequence: CDR1 SGHVS, CDR2 FNYEAQ. V was clipped by 3 bases and J by 5 bases; unmatched bases: 5.

The J gene is TRBJ2-1, the V gene TRBV19; D may be TRBD1 or TRBD2 (5 bases each). Germline CDR1 LNHDA, CDR2 SQIVND (reference sequence). The CDR3 has 17 residues. V was pared by 1 base and J by 4 bases, with 17 bases between. This CDR3 is CASSIGSAGGPYNEQFF. The CDR3 region has the DNA TGTGCCAGTAGTATAGGCTCCGCTGGGGGTCCTTACAATGAGCAGTTCTTC.

This sequence joins TRBV18 and TRBJ1-2; 9 bases align to TRBD1. From germline, CDR1 is KGHSH and CDR2 LQKENI. The ends lost 5 bases at V and 5 bases at J; junction bases unmatched: 3. This CDR3 contains 13 residues. The CDR3, as DNA: TGTGCCAGCTCAAGACAGGGGGATTATGGCTACACCTTC. This sequence encodes CASSRQGDYGYTF.

DNA of the CDR3: TGTGCCAGCAGCCAAACTAGCGGGAGGCTCTACGAGCAGTACTTC. Translation: CASSQTSGRLYEQYF. This rearrangement joins TRBV7-9 to TRBJ2-7, with 12 positions matching TRBD2. V was pared by 5 bases and J by 3 bases, with 5 bases of the junction left unmatched. This CDR3 is 15 amino acids long. Germline assignment: CDR1 SEHNR and CDR2 FQNEAQ (reference sequence).

The rearrangement links TRBV27 to TRBJ2-7; the match to TRBD2 covers 16 bases. Germline-derived CDR1 and CDR2 are MNHEY and SMNVEV (reference sequence). J gave up 2 bases and V 5 bases, and 3 bases lay outside the gene matches. The CDR3 totals 16 residues. CDR3 in DNA: TGTGCCAGCAGTCCGGGGACTAGCGGGAGGGCCTACGAGCAGTACTTC. It codes for CASSPGTSGRAYEQYF.

This clone has more than one count but fewer than ten. The chain couples TRBV7-2 to TRBJ1-5, with D unresolved. The ends were cut back, 5 bases at V and 2 bases at J, with 13 bases in the middle. The CDR3 spans 15 residues. CDR1 is SGHTA and CDR2 is FQGNSA in the germline V gene. Here the CDR3 DNA reads TGTGCCAGCAGCCCGCCGGGGTTAGGCAATCAGCCCCAGCATTTT. Encoded protein: CASSPPGLGNQPQHF. The variable domain in full, with the rest retrieved from reference TRBV7-2 and TRBJ1-5, is GAGVSQSPSNKVTEKGKDVELRCDPISGHTALYWYRQSLGQGLEFLIYFQGNSAPDKSGLPSDRFSAERTGGSVSTLTIQRTQQEDSAVYLCASSPPGLGNQPQHFGDGTRLSIL.

This chain joins TRBV6-1 and TRBJ2-5, with D hard to call. Germline V CDR1 and CDR2: MNHNS, SASEGT. The CDR3 totals 14 residues. Between the trimmed V and J ends, which lost 5 bases and 1 base, there was a span of 11 bases. CDR3 nucleotides: TGTGCCAGCAGTAATTGGGGTTCCCAAGAGACCCAGTACTTC. Its translation is CASSNWGSQETQYF.

With respect to this clone: A junction boundary mismatches the germline segment, possibly from a read error. In DNA, the CDR3 is TGTGCCAGCAGTTATTTGGGACTGACAGGACCCCACGCGAATTTC. Its protein product is CASSYLGLTGPHANF. This chain joins TRBV6-5 and TRBJ1-2; perhaps TRBD1 as D (6 bases). Germline loops: CDR1 MNHEY, CDR2 SVGAGI. The length of the CDR3 is 15 residues.

This chain joins TRBV4-2 and TRBJ2-3, with 7 nucleotides matching TRBD2. The length of the CDR3 is 18 residues. CDR1 is LGHNA and CDR2 is YNFKEQ in the germline V gene. Trimming took 0 bases from V and 0 from J; bases not matched to a gene: 9. CDR3 DNA sequence: TGTGCCAGCAGCCAAGATCCCCCTGGTAGCGGGAGCACAGATACGCAGTATTTT. Amino acids: CASSQDPPGSGSTDTQYF.

V gene TRBV5-1 combines with J gene TRBJ2-7; 10 bases map to TRBD1. The ends lost 4 bases at V and 2 bases at J; junction bases unmatched: 6. The CDR3 loop spans 15 amino acids. Germline V lookup: CDR1 SGHRS, CDR2 YFSETQ. CDR3 loop: CASSARDRGAYEQYF. The CDR3 DNA follows: TGCGCCAGCAGCGCTCGGGACAGGGGTGCCTACGAGCAGTACTTC.

The chain has TRBV18 and TRBJ1-1; D is ambiguous. Germline-derived CDR1 and CDR2 are KGHSH and LQKENI. CDR3 length equals 17 residues. Trimming removed 2 bases from V and 4 bases from J, with 20 bases in between. CDR3 DNA: TGTGCCAGCTCACCAGGCCGTGTACAACTGACGGCCACTGAAGCTTTCTTT. The encoded protein is CASSPGRVQLTATEAFF.

The chain couples TRBV18 to TRBJ2-3, with D possibly called TRBD1 or TRBD2 (6 bases each). From germline, CDR1 is KGHSH and CDR2 LQKENI. V was cut by 3 bases and J by 0 bases, with 10 bases left in between. This CDR3 contains 15 residues. The CDR3 sequence: CASSPRGTSTDTQYF. The CDR3 region has the DNA TGTGCCAGCTCACCCCGCGGGACAAGCACAGATACGCAGTATTTT.

This chain joins TRBV25-1 and TRBJ2-5; D perhaps matches TRBD2 (6 bases). The CDR3 runs 12 residues. Germline V lookup: CDR1 MGHDK, CDR2 SYGVNS. The germline V and J ends were trimmed by 8 bases and 2 bases, with 9 bases remaining between them. The CDR3 reads CASGGLQETQYF. The CDR3 DNA sequence: TGTGCCAGCGGGGGACTTCAAGAGACCCAGTACTTC.

The chain has TRBV7-9 and TRBJ2-7; D perhaps matches TRBD2 (5 bases). Trimming left V 4 bases short and J 2 bases short, with 9 bases between. Germline V gene sequence: CDR1 SEHNR, CDR2 FQNEAQ (reference sequence). The CDR3 is 13 residues long. CDR3: CASSSRTAYEQYF. The CDR3 DNA is TGTGCCAGCAGCTCGCGGACTGCCTACGAGCAGTACTTC.

The chain is built from TRBV19 and TRBJ2-7; 10 bases are a match to TRBD1. Germline V gives CDR1 LNHDA, CDR2 SQIVND (reference sequence). With V trimmed by 5 bases and J by 4 bases, 2 bases remained unmatched. The CDR3 is 13 residues long. DNA of the CDR3: TGTGCCAGTAGTGACAGGGGGCGGTACGAGCAGTACTTC. As protein: CASSDRGRYEQYF.

The rearrangement joins TRBV27 to TRBJ2-2; 8 nucleotides align to TRBD2. Trimming took 9 bases from V and 3 from J; bases not matched to a gene: 12. Germline V lookup: CDR1 MNHEY, CDR2 SMNVEV (reference sequence). CDR3 length equals 16 residues. The CDR3: CASHDGTSIHTGELFF. DNA of the CDR3: TGTGCCAGTCACGATGGGACTAGTATCCACACCGGGGAGCTGTTTTTT.

This chain links TRBV9 with TRBJ2-3; 11 nucleotides align to TRBD2. The V and J ends lost 4 bases and 3 bases, in that order; junction bases with no gene match: 1. This CDR3 region has 14 residues. The germline CDR1 and CDR2 sequences are SGDLS and YYNGEE. CDR3 coding DNA: TGTGCCAGCAGCCTAGCGGGGGGAACAGATACGCAGTATTTT. This gives the protein CASSLAGGTDTQYF.

CDR3 residues: CASSLGVSGNEQFF. The CDR3 DNA follows: TGCGCCAGCAGCCTGGGCGTTAGCGGCAATGAGCAGTTCTTC. The rearrangement joins TRBV4-1 to TRBJ2-1; a weak D match, TRBD2 (6 bases). There are 14 residues in the CDR3. Trimming stripped 4 bases from V and 6 bases from J, with 13 bases between. The germline V gene encodes CDR1 MGHRA and CDR2 YSYEKL.

The gene calls are TRBV11-3 and TRBJ2-5, with D uncertain. V lost 3 bases and J 3 bases, leaving 8 bases between the germline ends. The CDR3 sequence is 13 residues long. CDR1 and CDR2 from the germline V gene are SGHNT and YENEEA. In DNA form, the CDR3 reads TGTGCCAGCAGCTTGGATCGAGAAGAGACCCAGTACTTC. As protein: CASSLDREETQYF.

This sequence joins TRBV7-2 and TRBJ2-7, with D tentatively TRBD2 (6 bases). Trimming pared 1 base from V and 5 bases from J, leaving 9 bases between. Per germline, CDR1 SGHTA and CDR2 FQGNSA. This CDR3 contains 13 residues. CDR3 sequence (DNA): TGTGCCAGCAGCTTAGGTCGGGGGAACGAGCAGTACTTC. This gives the protein CASSLGRGNEQYF.

The chain combines TRBV2 with TRBJ2-1; tentative D call: TRBD2 (5 bases). V shed 3 bases and J shed 12 bases, with 18 bases lying between them. The CDR3 has 14 amino acids. Germline lookup yields CDR1 SNHLY and CDR2 FYNNEI. CDR3 sequence: CASSDEPSYAGQFF. In DNA form, the CDR3 reads TGTGCCAGCAGTGATGAACCTTCCTATGCGGGGCAGTTCTTC.

The gene calls are TRBV27 and TRBJ2-5; 9 nucleotides agree with TRBD1. V gave up 5 bases and J gave up 5 bases; unmatched junction bases: 6. CDR3 length: 14 residues. Germline CDR1 reads MNHEY; CDR2 reads SMNVEV (reference sequence). In DNA, the CDR3 is TGTGCCAGCAGTAAGAACAGGGGGCTGGAGACCCAGTACTTC. Its protein is CASSKNRGLETQYF.

The gene calls are TRBV12-5 and TRBJ1-2; 9 bases line up with TRBD1. The J segment lost 6 bases and the V segment lost 2 bases, leaving 4 bases of the junction unmatched. This CDR3 comprises 14 residues. Germline CDR1 is LGHNT and CDR2 is FRNRAP. The CDR3 bases are TGTGCTAGTGGTTTGTGGGGACAGGGTGATGGCTACACCTTC. This sequence encodes CASGLWGQGDGYTF.

The chain is built from TRBV27 and TRBJ2-5; 11 positions match TRBD2. V shed 6 bases, J shed 3 bases, and the junction held 6 bases outside the gene matches. This CDR3 is built from 15 residues. Germline V gene lookup returns CDR1 MNHEY and CDR2 SMNVEV (reference sequence). The CDR3 nucleotides read TGTGCCAGCAGAACTACGGGACTAGCGGAAGAGACCCAGTACTTC. It codes for CASRTTGLAEETQYF.

The chain couples TRBV5-1 to TRBJ1-2, with D unclear. Trimming stripped 4 bases from V and 0 bases from J, with 22 bases between. The CDR3 covers 18 residues. Germline CDR1 reads SGHRS; CDR2 reads YFSETQ. The CDR3 is CASSDRGDSRNTNYGYTF. CDR3 in DNA: TGCGCCAGCAGCGACCGGGGAGATTCCCGTAATACTAACTATGGCTACACCTTC.

The rearrangement links TRBV4-2 to TRBJ2-1, with unresolved D. The CDR3 spans 15 residues. Between the trimmed V and J ends, which lost 0 bases and 5 bases, there was a span of 11 bases. Germline CDR1 LGHNA, CDR2 YNFKEQ. The CDR3 DNA reads TGTGCCAGCAGCCAAGATCTCGGTGGGCACAATGAGCAGTTCTTC. As protein: CASSQDLGGHNEQFF.

The V gene is TRBV5-6, the J gene TRBJ1-2; 8 bases line up with TRBD1. V was pared by 4 bases and J by 8 bases, with 10 bases of the junction left unmatched. The CDR3 has 14 residues. Germline V gene lookup returns CDR1 SGHDT and CDR2 YYEEEE. The CDR3 loop reads CASSRRQGFMGYTF. DNA of the CDR3: TGTGCCAGCAGCCGAAGACAGGGGTTCATGGGCTACACCTTC.

V usage is TRBV27 and J usage is TRBJ1-2; D not resolved. Germline V lookup: CDR1 MNHEY, CDR2 SMNVEV (reference sequence). V was cut by 2 bases and J by 4 bases, with 23 bases left in between. The CDR3 is made up of 18 amino acids. The CDR3 sequence: CASSLRVTVLAGPYGYTF. The DNA of the CDR3 is TGTGCCAGCAGTTTAAGGGTGACTGTCTTGGCCGGCCCCTATGGCTACACCTTC.

This clone was seen only once. This rearrangement joins TRBV28 to TRBJ2-7, with 11 bases identical to TRBD1. CDR1 is MDHEN, CDR2 SYDVKM, per germline. The CDR3 spans 15 residues. After removal of 4 bases from V and 4 bases from J, the junction contained 6 bases not matched to a gene. DNA of the CDR3: TGTGCCAGCAGTTCCCACCGGGACAGGGGGTACGAGCAGTACTTC. Translating gives CASSSHRDRGYEQYF. The whole variable domain, remainder taken from reference TRBV28 and TRBJ2-7, is DVKVTQSSRYLVKRTGEKVFLECVQDMDHENMFWYRQDPGLGLRLIYFSYDVKMKEKGDIPEGYSVSREKKERFSLILESASTNQTSMYLCASSSHRDRGYEQYFGPGTRLTVT.

This sequence joins TRBV25-1 and TRBJ2-7; 11 nucleotides agree with TRBD1. CDR3 size: 14 residues. V gave up 10 bases and J gave up 2 bases; unmatched junction bases: 7. CDR1 is MGHDK, CDR2 SYGVNS, per germline. Written as DNA, the CDR3 is TGTGCCATTTCACCGGGACAGGGGGCCTACGAGCAGTACTTC. Translating it yields CAISPGQGAYEQYF.